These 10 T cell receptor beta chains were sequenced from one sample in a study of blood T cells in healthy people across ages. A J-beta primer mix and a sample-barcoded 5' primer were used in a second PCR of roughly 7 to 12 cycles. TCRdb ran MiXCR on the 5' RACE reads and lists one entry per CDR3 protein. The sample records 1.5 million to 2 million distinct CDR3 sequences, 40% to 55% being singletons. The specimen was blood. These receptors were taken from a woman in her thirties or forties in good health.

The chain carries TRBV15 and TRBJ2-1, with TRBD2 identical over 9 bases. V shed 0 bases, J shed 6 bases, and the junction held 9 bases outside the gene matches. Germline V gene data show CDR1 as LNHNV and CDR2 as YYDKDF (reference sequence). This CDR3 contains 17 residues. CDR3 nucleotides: TGTGCCACCAGCAGAGATCGGGTTGCGGGGGGGCGCAATGAGCAGTTCTTC. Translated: CATSRDRVAGGRNEQFF. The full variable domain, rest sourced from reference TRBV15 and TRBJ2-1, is DAMVIQNPRYQVTQFGKPVTLSCSQTLNHNVMYWYQQKSSQAPKLLFHYYDKDFNNEADTPDNFQSRRPNTSFCFLDIRSPGLGDTAMYLCATSRDRVAGGRNEQFFGPGTRLTVL.

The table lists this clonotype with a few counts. CDR3 amino acids: CASSENPGTGDVAQYF. The CDR3 region has the DNA TGTGCCAGCAGCGAAAACCCCGGGACAGGGGATGTGGCGCAGTATTTT. The J gene is TRBJ2-3, the V gene TRBV9; TRBD1 agrees at 10 bases. The germline CDR1 and CDR2 sequences are SGDLS and YYNGEE. With 3 bases clipped from V and 10 bases from J, the junction kept 14 bases outside the gene matches. The CDR3 has 16 residues.

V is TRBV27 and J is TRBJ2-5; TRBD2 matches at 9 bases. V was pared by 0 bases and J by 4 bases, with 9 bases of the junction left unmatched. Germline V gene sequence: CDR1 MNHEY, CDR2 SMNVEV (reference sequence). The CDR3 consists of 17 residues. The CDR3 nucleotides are TGTGCCAGCAGTTTATCGAGTCTAGCGGGGTGGAGAGAGACCCAGTACTTC. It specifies CASSLSSLAGWRETQYF.

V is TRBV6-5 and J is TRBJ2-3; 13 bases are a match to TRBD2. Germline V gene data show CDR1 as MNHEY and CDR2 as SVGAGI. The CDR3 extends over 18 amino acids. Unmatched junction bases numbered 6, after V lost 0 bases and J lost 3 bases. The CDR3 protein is CASSYSPPTSGRTDTQYF. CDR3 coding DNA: TGTGCCAGCAGTTACTCTCCCCCGACTAGCGGGAGGACAGATACGCAGTATTTT.

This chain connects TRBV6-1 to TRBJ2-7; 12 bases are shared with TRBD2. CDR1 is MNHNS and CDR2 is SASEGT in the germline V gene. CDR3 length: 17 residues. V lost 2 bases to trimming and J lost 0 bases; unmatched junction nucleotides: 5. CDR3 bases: TGTGCCAGCAGTGAACTTCTAGCGGGGGGGCCCTCCTACGAGCAGTACTTC. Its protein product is CASSELLAGGPSYEQYF.

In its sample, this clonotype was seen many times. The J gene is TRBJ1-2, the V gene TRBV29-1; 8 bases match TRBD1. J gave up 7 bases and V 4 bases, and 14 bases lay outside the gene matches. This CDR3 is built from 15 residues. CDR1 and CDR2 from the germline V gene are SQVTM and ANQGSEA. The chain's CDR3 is CSVGPRRQGMGGYTF. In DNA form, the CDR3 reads TGCAGCGTTGGCCCCCGTCGACAGGGGATGGGTGGCTACACCTTC.

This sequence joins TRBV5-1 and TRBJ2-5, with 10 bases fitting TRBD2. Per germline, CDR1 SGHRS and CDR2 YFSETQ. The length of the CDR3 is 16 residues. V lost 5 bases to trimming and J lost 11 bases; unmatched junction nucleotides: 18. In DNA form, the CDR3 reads TGCGCCAGCAGGCAGCCCCTACTAGCGGGGAAAAATGAGCAGTACTTC. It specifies CASRQPLLAGKNEQYF. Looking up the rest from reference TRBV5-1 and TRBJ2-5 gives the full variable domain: KAGVTQTPRYLIKTRGQQVTLSCSPISGHRSVSWYQQTPGQGLQFLFEYFSETQRNKGNFPGRFSGRQFSNSRSEMNVSTLELGDSALYLCASRQPLLAGKNEQYFGPGTRLLVL.

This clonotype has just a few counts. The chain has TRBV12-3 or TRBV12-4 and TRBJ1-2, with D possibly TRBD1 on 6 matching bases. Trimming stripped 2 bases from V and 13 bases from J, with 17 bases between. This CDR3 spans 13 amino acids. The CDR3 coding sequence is TGTGCCAGCAGTTTAAAAGTTGAAGGGGGGCGCACCTTC. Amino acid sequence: CASSLKVEGGRTF.

This CDR3 is CASSPSRTSRLTGELFF. In DNA, the CDR3 is TGTGCCAGCAGTCCATCTAGGACGTCACGTTTGACCGGGGAGCTGTTTTTT. The chain combines TRBV27 with TRBJ2-2, with D unclear. Germline CDR1 is MNHEY and CDR2 is SMNVEV (reference sequence). This CDR3 region has 17 residues. Trimming took off 5 bases at V and 5 bases at J, with 21 bases between the two ends.

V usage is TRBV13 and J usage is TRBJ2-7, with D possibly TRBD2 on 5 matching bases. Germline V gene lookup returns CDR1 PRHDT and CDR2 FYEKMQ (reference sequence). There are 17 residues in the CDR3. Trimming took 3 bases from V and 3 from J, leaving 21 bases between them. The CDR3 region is CASSFFQVRRGYYEQYF. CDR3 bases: TGTGCCAGCAGCTTTTTTCAGGTTAGAAGAGGGTACTACGAGCAGTACTTC.